The rows below give T cell receptor beta chains drawn from one sample of a study of cytomegalovirus exposure and HLA in healthy donors. The data were produced by immunoSEQ multiplex PCR, yet TCRdb's version contains in-frame clones alone and is incomplete. Altogether about 95,000 clones are present, 65% to 80% being singletons, with the ten largest covering around 16%. The specimen sequenced was PBMCs. The receptors were sampled from a woman aged 50 to 60 in good health and CMV-seropositive. CDR3s include the opening cysteine and the closing phenylalanine or tryptophan. The D gene is left open where the match is weak. Rows give clone size only sometimes, using once, few, many, or a class for an expanded clone.

d_call: TRBD1
j_call: TRBJ1-4
clone_size: .
v_call: TRBV2
cdr3_aa: CANPGTGLWRESTNEKLFF
cdr3_nt: TGTGCCAACCCCGGGACAGGGCTGTGGAGGGAATCAACTAATGAAAAACTGTTTTTT

d_call: .
j_call: TRBJ2-2
clone_size: .
v_call: TRBV5-4
cdr3_aa: CASGGRAKNTGELFF
cdr3_nt: TGTGCCAGCGGAGGACGGGCCAAGAACACCGGGGAGCTGTTTTTT

d_call: .
j_call: TRBJ1-4
clone_size: .
v_call: TRBV6-6
cdr3_aa: CASSYSGGNEKLFF
cdr3_nt: TGTGCCAGCAGTTACTCGGGAGGGAATGAAAAACTGTTTTTT

d_call: .
j_call: TRBJ1-2
clone_size: .
v_call: TRBV19
cdr3_aa: CASSPLDLNYGYTF
cdr3_nt: TGTGCCAGTAGTCCACTCGACTTAAACTATGGCTACACCTTC

d_call: .
j_call: TRBJ2-5
clone_size: few
v_call: TRBV5-5
cdr3_aa: CASSLQANQETQYF
cdr3_nt: TGTGCCAGCAGCTTACAGGCTAACCAAGAGACCCAGTACTTC

d_call: .
j_call: TRBJ2-1
clone_size: .
v_call: TRBV10-1
cdr3_aa: CASSESDPWAQFF
cdr3_nt: TGCGCCAGCAGTGAGTCCGATCCCTGGGCGCAGTTCTTC

d_call: TRBD2
j_call: TRBJ2-1
clone_size: .
v_call: TRBV19
cdr3_aa: CASSPLAGVYYNEQFF
cdr3_nt: TGTGCCAGTAGTCCTCTAGCGGGAGTATACTACAATGAGCAGTTCTTC

d_call: .
j_call: TRBJ2-3
clone_size: .
v_call: TRBV5-1
cdr3_aa: CASSLEPTGPTRTDTQYF
cdr3_nt: TGCGCCAGCAGCTTGGAGCCTACAGGGCCCACCCGCACAGATACGCAGTATTTT

d_call: TRBD1
j_call: TRBJ2-2
clone_size: .
v_call: TRBV6-1
cdr3_aa: CASSEVPQGAFSGELFF
cdr3_nt: TGTGCCAGCAGTGAAGTCCCCCAGGGGGCTTTCTCCGGGGAGCTGTTTTTT

d_call: .
j_call: TRBJ1-1
clone_size: .
v_call: TRBV6-5
cdr3_aa: CASSPPGAEAFF
cdr3_nt: TGTGCCAGCAGTCCCCCGGGGGCTGAAGCTTTCTTT

d_call: TRBD2
j_call: TRBJ2-1
clone_size: .
v_call: TRBV19
cdr3_aa: CASTFGLADLRTYNEQFF
cdr3_nt: TGTGCCAGTACCTTCGGACTAGCGGACCTCAGGACCTACAATGAGCAGTTCTTC

d_call: .
j_call: TRBJ2-1
clone_size: .
v_call: TRBV28
cdr3_aa: CASSLFSNPSYNEQFF
cdr3_nt: TGTGCCAGCAGTTTATTTTCCAATCCCTCCTACAATGAGCAGTTCTTC

d_call: .
j_call: TRBJ2-7
clone_size: .
v_call: TRBV7-2
cdr3_aa: CASSLVGRWGEQYF
cdr3_nt: TGTGCCAGCAGCTTAGTGGGGAGGTGGGGCGAGCAGTACTTC

d_call: .
j_call: TRBJ2-1
clone_size: few
v_call: TRBV12-5
cdr3_aa: CASGFGVSTLGFF
cdr3_nt: TGTGCTAGTGGTTTCGGGGTTTCGACTCTTGGGTTCTTC

d_call: TRBD1
j_call: TRBJ1-1
clone_size: .
v_call: TRBV28
cdr3_aa: CASSLPGTVNTEAFF
cdr3_nt: TGTGCCAGCAGTTTACCCGGGACAGTGAACACTGAGGCTTTCTTT

d_call: TRBD1
j_call: TRBJ2-7
clone_size: .
v_call: TRBV5-1
cdr3_aa: CASSLDRHISYEQYF
cdr3_nt: TGCGCCAGCAGCCTGGACAGGCATATCTCCTACGAGCAGTACTTC

d_call: .
j_call: TRBJ2-1
clone_size: .
v_call: TRBV4-3
cdr3_aa: CASSQGTRYNEQFF
cdr3_nt: TGCGCCAGCAGCCAAGGGACTCGATACAATGAGCAGTTCTTC

d_call: .
j_call: TRBJ2-1
clone_size: .
v_call: TRBV19
cdr3_aa: CASSLVTEIAAAPRNEQFF
cdr3_nt: TGTGCCAGTAGTTTAGTGACCGAAATAGCGGCCGCCCCTCGTAATGAGCAGTTCTTC

d_call: TRBD2
j_call: TRBJ2-3
clone_size: .
v_call: TRBV19
cdr3_aa: CASTSLRGGPHTDTQYF
cdr3_nt: TGTGCCAGTACCTCCCTAAGGGGAGGGCCCCACACAGATACGCAGTATTTT

d_call: .
j_call: TRBJ1-2
clone_size: .
v_call: TRBV6-1
cdr3_aa: CATQDSKDRMSYTF
cdr3_nt: TGTGCCACCCAGGACAGCAAGGACCGGATGAGCTACACCTTC

d_call: .
j_call: TRBJ1-1
clone_size: .
v_call: TRBV29-1
cdr3_aa: CSVVLIAEAFF
cdr3_nt: TGCAGCGTTGTACTTATAGCTGAAGCTTTCTTT

d_call: .
j_call: TRBJ1-2
clone_size: few
v_call: TRBV19
cdr3_aa: CASSVGVPNYGYTF
cdr3_nt: TGTGCCAGTAGTGTGGGCGTTCCTAACTATGGCTACACCTTC

d_call: TRBD2
j_call: TRBJ2-7
clone_size: .
v_call: TRBV9
cdr3_aa: CASSVEGIAGGSYEQYF
cdr3_nt: TGTGCCAGCAGCGTAGAGGGGATAGCGGGAGGTTCCTACGAGCAGTACTTC

d_call: .
j_call: TRBJ2-7
clone_size: .
v_call: TRBV5-5
cdr3_aa: CASSRVDREYEQYF
cdr3_nt: TGTGCCAGCAGCCGAGTTGATAGGGAGTACGAGCAGTACTTC

d_call: TRBD1
j_call: TRBJ2-7
clone_size: .
v_call: TRBV4-3
cdr3_aa: CASSQARDSLYEQCF
cdr3_nt: TGCGCCAGCAGCCAAGCCCGGGACAGCCTCTACGAGCAGTGCTTC

d_call: .
j_call: TRBJ1-2
clone_size: once
v_call: TRBV7-8
cdr3_aa: CASSLARRNYGYTF
cdr3_nt: TGTGCCAGCAGCTTAGCGCGGCGGAACTATGGCTACACCTTC

d_call: .
j_call: TRBJ1-2
clone_size: few
v_call: TRBV11-2
cdr3_aa: CASSPNRETYGYTF
cdr3_nt: TGTGCCAGCAGCCCAAACAGGGAAACCTATGGCTACACCTTC

d_call: TRBD1
j_call: TRBJ1-6
clone_size: .
v_call: TRBV10-2
cdr3_aa: CATEGASGNSPLHF
cdr3_nt: TGCGCCACCGAGGGGGCGTCGGGTAATTCACCCCTCCACTTT

d_call: TRBD1
j_call: TRBJ2-3
clone_size: .
v_call: TRBV23-1
cdr3_aa: CASPAVSVQGIWTSTDTQYF
cdr3_nt: TGCGCCAGTCCAGCAGTCTCGGTACAGGGGATCTGGACTAGCACAGATACGCAGTATTTT

d_call: .
j_call: TRBJ1-4
clone_size: .
v_call: TRBV14
cdr3_aa: CASSQDDRANEKLFF
cdr3_nt: TGTGCCAGCAGCCAAGATGATCGAGCAAATGAAAAACTGTTTTTT

d_call: TRBD1
j_call: TRBJ2-2
clone_size: .
v_call: TRBV12-5
cdr3_aa: CASGLGRTGSGELFF
cdr3_nt: TGTGCTAGTGGTTTGGGGCGGACAGGGTCCGGGGAGCTGTTTTTT

d_call: TRBD2
j_call: TRBJ2-3
clone_size: .
v_call: TRBV5-4
cdr3_aa: CASSLGLADSDTQYF
cdr3_nt: TGTGCCAGCAGCTTGGGGCTAGCGGACTCAGATACGCAGTATTTT

d_call: TRBD1
j_call: TRBJ1-2
clone_size: .
v_call: TRBV5-5
cdr3_aa: CASSLDRGTYGYTF
cdr3_nt: TGTGCCAGCAGCTTGGACAGGGGGACCTATGGCTACACCTTC

d_call: .
j_call: TRBJ2-7
clone_size: .
v_call: TRBV27
cdr3_aa: CASSLMGGGREQYF
cdr3_nt: TGTGCCAGCAGTTTAATGGGGGGGGGCCGCGAGCAGTACTTC

d_call: TRBD1
j_call: TRBJ2-7
clone_size: .
v_call: TRBV9
cdr3_aa: CASSVDGTGIYEQYF
cdr3_nt: TGTGCCAGCAGCGTAGATGGGACAGGAATCTACGAGCAGTACTTC

d_call: .
j_call: TRBJ1-6
clone_size: .
v_call: TRBV5-1
cdr3_aa: CASSTEAGGYNSPLHF
cdr3_nt: TGCGCCAGCAGTACTGAGGCGGGGGGATACAATTCACCCCTCCACTTT

d_call: .
j_call: TRBJ2-2
clone_size: few
v_call: TRBV6-1
cdr3_aa: CASSESRAPGELFF
cdr3_nt: TGTGCCAGCAGTGAATCCAGGGCTCCCGGGGAGCTGTTTTTT

d_call: .
j_call: TRBJ1-1
clone_size: .
v_call: TRBV20-1
cdr3_aa: CSASRPGEAFF
cdr3_nt: TGCAGTGCTAGTAGGCCAGGTGAAGCTTTCTTT

d_call: .
j_call: TRBJ2-3
clone_size: .
v_call: TRBV5-1
cdr3_aa: CASSPQRILSDTQYF
cdr3_nt: TGCGCCAGCAGCCCTCAGCGGATTCTATCAGATACGCAGTATTTT

d_call: .
j_call: TRBJ1-1
clone_size: few
v_call: TRBV7-8
cdr3_aa: CASSLVSGEGAEAFF
cdr3_nt: TGTGCCAGCAGCTTAGTATCGGGGGAAGGGGCTGAAGCTTTCTTT

d_call: .
j_call: TRBJ2-3
clone_size: once
v_call: TRBV5-4
cdr3_aa: CASSRGDTQYF
cdr3_nt: TGTGCCAGCAGCCGAGGGGATACGCAGTATTTT

d_call: .
j_call: TRBJ2-2
clone_size: .
v_call: TRBV18
cdr3_aa: CASSPGDGELFF
cdr3_nt: TGTGCCAGCTCGCCGGGGGACGGGGAGCTGTTTTTT

d_call: .
j_call: TRBJ2-6
clone_size: .
v_call: TRBV18
cdr3_aa: CASSPAQGSGANVLTF
cdr3_nt: TGTGCCAGCTCACCAGCCCAGGGTTCCGGGGCCAACGTCCTGACTTTC

d_call: .
j_call: TRBJ1-2
clone_size: few
v_call: TRBV10-3
cdr3_aa: CASSPNYGYTF
cdr3_nt: TGTGCCTCGTCCCCTAACTATGGCTACACCTTC

d_call: .
j_call: TRBJ2-1
clone_size: .
v_call: TRBV10-1
cdr3_aa: CASSVTGSSYNEQFF
cdr3_nt: TGCGCCAGCAGTGTCACCGGGTCCTCCTACAATGAGCAGTTCTTC

d_call: .
j_call: TRBJ2-1
clone_size: .
v_call: TRBV18
cdr3_aa: CASSPLGLPAHNEQFF
cdr3_nt: TGTGCCAGCTCACCACTGGGACTCCCAGCACACAATGAGCAGTTCTTC

d_call: TRBD2
j_call: TRBJ2-1
clone_size: few
v_call: TRBV4-3
cdr3_aa: CASSYGLAAYNEQFF
cdr3_nt: TGCGCCAGCAGCTACGGACTAGCGGCTTACAATGAGCAGTTCTTC

d_call: .
j_call: TRBJ1-4
clone_size: .
v_call: TRBV2
cdr3_aa: CAVSRGARGNEKLFF
cdr3_nt: TGTGCCGTCTCGCGTGGGGCGCGGGGTAATGAAAAACTGTTTTTT

d_call: TRBD2
j_call: TRBJ2-6
clone_size: .
v_call: TRBV19
cdr3_aa: CASSIGAPGGSGANVLTF
cdr3_nt: TGTGCCAGTAGTATTGGGGCACCGGGAGGCTCTGGGGCCAACGTCCTGACTTTC

d_call: TRBD2
j_call: TRBJ2-3
clone_size: .
v_call: TRBV6-5
cdr3_aa: CASNAGGNADTQYF
cdr3_nt: TGTGCCAGCAATGCGGGAGGGAATGCGGATACGCAGTATTTT

d_call: TRBD2
j_call: TRBJ2-1
clone_size: .
v_call: TRBV19
cdr3_aa: CASSPELAGGQAFF
cdr3_nt: TGTGCCAGTAGTCCGGAACTAGCGGGAGGGCAAGCGTTCTTC

d_call: TRBD2
j_call: TRBJ2-1
clone_size: .
v_call: TRBV29-1
cdr3_aa: CSVSPGGSSYNEQFF
cdr3_nt: TGCAGCGTTTCTCCCGGCGGGAGCTCCTACAATGAGCAGTTCTTC

d_call: .
j_call: TRBJ1-3
clone_size: few
v_call: TRBV9
cdr3_aa: CASSVGGLSGGNTIYF
cdr3_nt: TGTGCCAGCAGCGTAGGCGGACTTTCGGGTGGAAACACCATATATTTT

d_call: TRBD2
j_call: TRBJ2-3
clone_size: .
v_call: TRBV28
cdr3_aa: CASGGGRTDTQYF
cdr3_nt: TGTGCCAGCGGTGGCGGGAGAACGGATACGCAGTATTTT

d_call: TRBD2
j_call: TRBJ2-5
clone_size: few
v_call: TRBV19
cdr3_aa: CASTPGGGQETQYF
cdr3_nt: TGTGCCTCTACGCCGGGAGGGGGTCAAGAGACCCAGTACTTC

d_call: .
j_call: TRBJ2-7
clone_size: once
v_call: TRBV28
cdr3_aa: CASSSRGGIGLYEQYF
cdr3_nt: TGTGCCAGCAGTTCCCGTGGGGGCATTGGGCTCTACGAGCAGTACTTC

d_call: TRBD2
j_call: TRBJ2-3
clone_size: few
v_call: TRBV7-8
cdr3_aa: CASSLGWGGNTDTQYF
cdr3_nt: TGTGCCAGCAGCTTAGGGTGGGGAGGGAACACAGATACGCAGTATTTT

d_call: .
j_call: TRBJ2-1
clone_size: .
v_call: TRBV19
cdr3_aa: CASNGLAPYNEQFF
cdr3_nt: TGTGCCAGTAACGGGCTAGCACCCTACAATGAGCAGTTCTTC